The clone carrying this TCR beta chain was found many times. Its antigen remains unidentified. These data originate in a study of T-cell memory formation after mild COVID-19. The study, taken as a whole, reports: CD8+ contracting clones occupied EMRA, while CD4+ ones occupied mainly CM and EM.

The CDR3 is 14 residues long. V dropped 5 bases and J dropped 3; count of bases not matched to a gene: 5. The germline gives CDR1 MNHEY, CDR2 SVGAGI. TCRdb ran MiXCR on the 5' RACE reads and lists one entry per CDR3 protein. The sample includes more than 55,000 distinct CDR3 sequences, 9.5% of them seen just once. The sequence was collected from a young man who had mild COVID-19 (a few samples of this study predate the infection). Cell type and time point are not known. Sequencing input: PBMCs or a T cell subset sorted from them (not recorded which). The chain recombines TRBV6-5 with TRBJ2-3; TRBD1 agrees at 7 bases. Here the CDR3 DNA reads TGTGCCAGCAGTCTTCAGGGGGAAACAGATACGCAGTATTTT. The encoded protein is CASSLQGETDTQYF.